This T cell receptor (beta chain) was obtained from a study of vaccination and CD4 T cells after COVID-19. The sample's treatment: roughly 10-day PBMC culture with coronavirus spike peptide pools or control peptides (ViraFEST assay). Investigators isolated CD4+ T cells by negative selection after around ten days of culture. With the Oncomine TCR Beta short-read assay, DNA from cultured CD4+ T cells was sequenced. TCRdb re-derived calls from the PCR reads in MiXCR, one entry per CDR3 protein. The sample yields roughly 12,000 distinct CDR3 sequences, roughly two thirds seen once. This CDR3 has 16 residues. Germline V lookup: CDR1 SGHTA, CDR2 FQGNSA. V lost 5 bases, J lost 7 bases, and 14 bases stayed unmatched. Study-level points and caveats: The median SARS-CoV-2-reactive clonotype number increased from about 20 to 38, without statistical significance. Convalescent patients had a median roughly 86% of post-vaccine SARS-CoV-2-reactive clones that were detected only after vaccination, not before it.

As to this clonotype: Its specificity is unknown.

The J gene is TRBJ2-1, the V gene TRBV7-2; 7 bases line up with TRBD1. The clonotype was recovered from a human donor who had recovered from COVID-19. Sequencing was performed on CD4+ T cells from blood, cultured in vitro, taken before SARS-CoV-2 vaccination. CDR3: CASSRGQPLLGNEQFF. The DNA for the CDR3 is TGTGCCAGCAGCCGGGGACAGCCATTATTGGGTAATGAGCAGTTCTTC.